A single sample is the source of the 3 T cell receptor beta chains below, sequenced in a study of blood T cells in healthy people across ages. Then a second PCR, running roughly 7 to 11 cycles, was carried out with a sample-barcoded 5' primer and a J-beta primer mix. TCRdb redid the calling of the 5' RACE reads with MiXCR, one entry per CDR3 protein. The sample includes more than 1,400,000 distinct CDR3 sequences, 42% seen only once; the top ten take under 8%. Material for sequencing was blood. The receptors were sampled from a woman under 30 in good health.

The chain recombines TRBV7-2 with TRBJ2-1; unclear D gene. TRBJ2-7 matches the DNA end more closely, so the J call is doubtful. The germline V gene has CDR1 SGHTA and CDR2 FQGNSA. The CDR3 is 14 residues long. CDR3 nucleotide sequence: TGTGCCAGCAGCTTACCCGAGTCCTACAATGAGCAGTACTTC. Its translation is CASSLPESYNEQYF.

CDR3 region: CSARDRQGANEKLFF. The CDR3 bases are TGCAGTGCTAGAGATCGACAGGGGGCGAACGAAAAACTGTTTTTT. The rearrangement links TRBV20-1 to TRBJ1-4; TRBD1 matches 10 bases. The CDR3 consists of 15 residues. V lost 0 bases to trimming and J lost 8 bases; unmatched junction nucleotides: 6. The germline V gene has CDR1 DFQATT and CDR2 SNEGSKA (reference sequence).

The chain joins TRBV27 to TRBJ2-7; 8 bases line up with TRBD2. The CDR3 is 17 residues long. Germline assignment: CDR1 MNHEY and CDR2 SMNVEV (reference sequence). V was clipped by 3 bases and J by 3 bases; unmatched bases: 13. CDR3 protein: CASSLERPGLGFYEQYF. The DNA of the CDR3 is TGTGCCAGCAGTTTGGAGAGGCCGGGACTAGGATTCTACGAGCAGTACTTC.